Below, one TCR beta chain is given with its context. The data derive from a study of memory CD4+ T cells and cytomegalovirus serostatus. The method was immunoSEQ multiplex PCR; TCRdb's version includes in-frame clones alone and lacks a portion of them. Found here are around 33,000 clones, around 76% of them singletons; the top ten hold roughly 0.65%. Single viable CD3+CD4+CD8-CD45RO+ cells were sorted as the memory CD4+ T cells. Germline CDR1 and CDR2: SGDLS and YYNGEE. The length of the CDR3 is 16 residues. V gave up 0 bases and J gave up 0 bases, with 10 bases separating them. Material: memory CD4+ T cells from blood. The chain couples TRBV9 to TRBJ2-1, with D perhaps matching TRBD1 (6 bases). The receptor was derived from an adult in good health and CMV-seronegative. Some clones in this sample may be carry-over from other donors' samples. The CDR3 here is CASSVEGVGSYNEQFF. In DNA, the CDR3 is TGTGCCAGCAGCGTAGAGGGGGTGGGCTCCTACAATGAGCAGTTCTTC.